The T cell receptor beta chain under discussion was sequenced for a study of cytomegalovirus exposure and HLA in healthy donors (TCRdb year 2017). Describing the broader study: An earlier analysis of approximately 640 of the donors reported approximately 290 Gb of sequence data and about 100 million unique TCR beta sequences from 150 million to 200 million T cells. An early release covering some 640 HLA-typed donors comprised around 300 gigabases of sequencing data and 85 million or so unique TCR sequences. Of the 300 to 450 genotyped donors, roughly 76% were placed in the genetic ancestry cluster associated with self-reported Caucasian donors. The study was designed to test whether signatures of past pathogen exposure could be identified by cataloging public T cell receptors. The study profiled the T cell repertoires of 500 to 800 subjects by immunosequencing and related them to cytomegalovirus serostatus. Along with the approximately 620-subject first cohort, a separate validation cohort of approximately 110 different subjects was used. The study combined high-throughput TCR immunosequencing, statistical association of individual TCRs with disease status, and machine learning to predict cytomegalovirus infection status. To study patterns of TCR occurrence, a later analysis re-analyzed previously published TCR beta repertoires from around 670 donors and added high-resolution HLA genotyping. In the later analysis, no new phenotypic data were used to find candidate immune exposures; instead, reliance was placed on TCR beta sequences and their occurrence across donors. To decide whether each TCR beta V gene segment behaved as functional or pseudogenic, an earlier analysis of several hundred of the donors relied on high-throughput TCR beta sequencing. Alongside the repertoire data, information on donor age, sex, ethnicity and CMV serostatus was compiled. A later genetic analysis used genome-wide SNP genotypes for about 60% of the roughly 700 donors, treating that subset as a discovery cohort. All discovery cohort repertoires had been generated using a single sequencing platform. Both class I and class II loci were covered by HLA typing, at four-digit resolution. The number of typed donors differed by locus: about 620-630 for A, B, C, DRB1 and DQB1; approximately 520 for DQA1; some 590 for DPA1; and about 450 for DPB1. Several DR-DQ haplotypes were handled as single units for association and clustering because linkage in the cohort was strong. Among about 370 genotyped donors of the cohort, an average of around 240,000 unique TCR beta nucleotide sequences was sequenced per donor, of which about 18% were non-productive. General study outcomes and caveats: The earlier analysis of about 600 of the donors excluded about 16 rarely observed V segments, including chromosome 9 orphons, because counts were too low. A later genetic analysis reported fewer N-insertions in productive TCRs among donors in an Asian-associated ancestry cluster than the approximately 670-donor mean. Because HLA typing was missing for some donors at each locus, association tests included only the typed subset. According to a later analysis, parvovirus B19, influenza, CMV and Epstein-Barr virus appeared linked to several top co-occurrence clusters. The study gave a list of 150 to 200 TCR beta chains associated with cytomegalovirus. Correlated functional status among segregating V segments might reflect linkage disequilibrium, but an unknown experimental factor could not be ruled out. The authors suggested that the approach could potentially be extended to other disease states and immunological phenotypes. Most TCR sequences were observed very rarely across donors, whereas some public TCRs were present in many individuals. In a later genetic analysis, a missense DCLRE1C variant was associated with V-gene and J-gene trimming of TCR beta chains, and the association was replicated in an independent cohort. Immune exposure information for the cohort was limited to CMV serostatus. A further reported finding was that TCR beta sequences accurately predicted the HLA-A and HLA-B alleles for most subjects in the first cohort. In a later analysis, HLA-associated TCR beta chains showed more clonal expansion and lower generation probabilities than non-associated chains that were equally common. A later analysis found that TCR association rates varied across HLA loci, with DRB1 alleles showing the most associated TCRs and HLA-C alleles the fewest. When HLA alleles, especially DR and DQ, strongly co-occurred, TCR associations were difficult to assign to individual alleles. In both the original and validation cohorts, the classifier was reported to diagnose cytomegalovirus status with high specificity and sensitivity. Three of the identified cytomegalovirus-associated TCR beta chains were confirmed in vitro to be specific for cytomegalovirus antigens. This cohort had only TCR beta chains sequenced, and the lack of alpha or paired-chain data limited which features could be detected. In an earlier analysis of 587 of the donors, most TCR beta V segments appeared in productive rearrangements about 87% or about 30% of the time, broadly matching IMGT annotations. A cluster of highly shared sequence variants was judged likely to be a technical artifact of the sequencing pipeline. In a later analysis, most CMV-associated TCR beta chains were found to appear HLA-restricted, with HLA associations seemingly driven largely by CMV exposure. Sequencing depth was assumed to be roughly uniform across donors in the presence/absence analyses, though that assumption may not hold. Some IMGT-functional V segments, including TRBV6-2 and TRBV6-3, could not be told apart with the 87-base-pair reads, so those segments were excluded. A later analysis associated 15,000 or so TCR beta sequences with specific HLA alleles at a false discovery rate of 0.05.

With regard to this clone: The specificity of this receptor is unknown. No base quality information exists; no much larger clone differs at one position.

In total, just over 650 healthy bone marrow donors made up the cohort. All cohort members were sampled while nominally healthy, although unrecorded immune exposures were likely present. The donor was CMV seronegative and belonged to the group of around 350 seronegative cohort members. Every donor gave a peripheral blood sample, and the peripheral blood mononuclear cells from that sample were used for TCR beta sequencing. Genomic DNA was extracted from the blood cell samples with the Qiagen DNeasy Blood Extraction Kit. V drops 0 bases and J drops 12 bases, leaving 9 bases in between. According to the germline V gene, CDR1 reads SGHTA and CDR2 reads FQGNSA. The CDR3 sequence holds 12 residues, the cysteine and phenylalanine included. Only the CDR3 portion is preserved as DNA: 36 bases, with reading frame beginning at the first base. The library was made by the immunoSEQ multiplex PCR assay. A mixture of 60 forward primers for TCR Vbeta segments and 13 reverse primers for TCR Jbeta segments was used in the multiplex PCR. Amplification of the CDR3 region of rearranged TCR beta genes was performed with a multiplex PCR assay on genomic DNA. Amplified TCR beta libraries were sequenced as 87-base-pair reads on the Illumina HiSeq System. On the study's bioinformatics: Across the 670 or so repertoires, a later analysis counted approximately 75 million unique TCR beta chains, approximately 10 million of which were shared by at least two donors. Raw reads were error-corrected and collapsed into unique sequences by a nearest-neighbor algorithm in which closely related sequences were merged to remove PCR and sequencing errors. V, D and J gene segments were assigned by aligning CDR3 sequences to IMGT reference sequences. For a sequence to be retained, a match of at least six nucleotides to both a V gene segment and a J gene segment was required. A rearrangement counted as productive if the CDR3 had no stop codons and remained in frame with V and J, and every other rearrangement counted as non-productive. CDR3 was defined according to IMGT convention as the region running from the second conserved V-encoded cysteine to the conserved J-encoded phenylalanine. In an earlier analysis of around 640 of the donors, sequences lacking an unambiguous match to a single V gene segment were excluded. In an earlier analysis of several hundred of the donors, a V segment was called functional when productive rearrangements were above 56.7%, and segregating when the standard deviation between donors exceeded 5%. A statistical classification framework was developed to diagnose cytomegalovirus status using the catalog of TCR beta chain sequences. In a later analysis, TCR nucleotide sequences were compared against IMGT/GENE-DB human TR gene sequences so that V and J genes could be assigned. A later analysis assigned CDR3 sequences and most-parsimonious VDJ recombination scenarios with the TCRdist pipeline. In a later analysis, each TCR beta chain was defined by its CDR3 amino acid sequence together with its V-gene family, and reads lacking a unique V-gene family were excluded. To address suspected cross-contamination and a sequencing artifact, a later analysis removed 592 highly shared, low-generation-probability nucleotide sequences. A later analysis calculated a clonal expansion index for each public chain from normalized within-repertoire ranks of inferred template counts. In a later analysis, generation probabilities were computed using a VDJ recombination model fitted to out-of-frame rearrangements, and the results were checked against IGoR. In a later analysis, TCR-TCR, TCR-HLA and TCR-CMV co-occurrence was scored with hypergeometric tests, and a repertoire-size bias correction was applied to TCR pairs. A later analysis estimated false discovery rates by permuting HLA or CMV assignments 20 times. In a later analysis, co-occurring TCRs were grouped using DBSCAN, with TCRdist sequence similarity added in when clustering inside HLA-allele-positive subsets. Repertoires with fewer than 30,000 or more than 120,000 public chains, plus five repertoires with anomalous nucleotide sharing, were excluded from co-occurrence clustering. TCRdb took this table from immuneACCESS and kept in-frame rearrangements with V and J called. Such tables lack part of the clones; where checked against another copy, unresolved V genes explain under half of the gap, and the rest is unexplained. V, J and clone size were drawn from that table, and D and trimming were deduced from the DNA. This sample has 90,000 to 120,000 clones in its table, and about three quarters of those were observed once. Around 7.4% of the sample goes to the ten largest clones.

The chain uses TRBV7-2 and TRBJ2-1; possibly the D gene is TRBD2, per 6 matching bases. The sequence was collected from a man aged 25 to 45 in good health and CMV-seronegative. Sequences were obtained from PBMCs. At the DNA level, the sequence is TGTGCCAGCAGCTTAGCACAAGCGGGGCAGTTCTTC. Translated, this is CASSLAQAGQFF.